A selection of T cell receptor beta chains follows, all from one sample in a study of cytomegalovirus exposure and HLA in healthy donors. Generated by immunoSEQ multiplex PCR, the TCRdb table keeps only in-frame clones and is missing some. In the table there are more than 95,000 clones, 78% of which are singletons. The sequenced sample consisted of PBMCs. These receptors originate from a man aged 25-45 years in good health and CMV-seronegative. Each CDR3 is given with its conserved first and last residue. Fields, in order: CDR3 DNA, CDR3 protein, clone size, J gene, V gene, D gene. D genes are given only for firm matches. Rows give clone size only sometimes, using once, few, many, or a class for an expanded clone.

cdr3_nt: TGTGCCAGCAGTTTGCCGGGACAAGACTATGGCTACACCTTC
cdr3_aa: CASSLPGQDYGYTF
clone_size: NA
j_call: TRBJ1-2
v_call: TRBV25-1
d_call: NA

cdr3_nt: TGTGCCAGCAGTTCGGACAGGGGGAGTCGGACGTACACTGAAGCTTTCTTT
cdr3_aa: CASSSDRGSRTYTEAFF
clone_size: NA
j_call: TRBJ1-1
v_call: TRBV5-6
d_call: TRBD1

cdr3_nt: TGTGCCAGCAGTTTGTCGGGGGGGCGTGGGGCCAACGTCCTGACTTTC
cdr3_aa: CASSLSGGRGANVLTF
clone_size: NA
j_call: TRBJ2-6
v_call: TRBV27
d_call: TRBD2

cdr3_nt: TGCGCCAGCAGCCAAGATCAGCAAGAGACCCAGTACTTC
cdr3_aa: CASSQDQQETQYF
clone_size: NA
j_call: TRBJ2-5
v_call: TRBV4-3
d_call: NA

cdr3_nt: TGTGCCACCGGGGACAGGGCGAACTCCTACGAGCAGTACTTC
cdr3_aa: CATGDRANSYEQYF
clone_size: few
j_call: TRBJ2-7
v_call: TRBV10-3
d_call: TRBD1

cdr3_nt: TGTGCCAGCATGCAGGGAGAGACCCAGTACTTC
cdr3_aa: CASMQGETQYF
clone_size: NA
j_call: TRBJ2-5
v_call: TRBV6-5
d_call: NA

cdr3_nt: TGTGCCAGCAGCCCGTCACGGGGTAACTATGGCTACACCTTC
cdr3_aa: CASSPSRGNYGYTF
clone_size: NA
j_call: TRBJ1-2
v_call: TRBV7-2
d_call: NA

cdr3_nt: TGTGCCAGCAGGGAGGAATCTGGTTTGGGCTATGGCTACACCTTC
cdr3_aa: CASREESGLGYGYTF
clone_size: NA
j_call: TRBJ1-2
v_call: TRBV25-1
d_call: NA

cdr3_nt: TGTGCCAGCAGCTTGCCGGTTTCGAACGAGCAGTACTTC
cdr3_aa: CASSLPVSNEQYF
clone_size: NA
j_call: TRBJ2-7
v_call: TRBV7-8
d_call: NA

cdr3_nt: TGCGCCAGCAGCGAGGCAGGACAGCCTATGAACACTGAAGCTTTCTTT
cdr3_aa: CASSEAGQPMNTEAFF
clone_size: few
j_call: TRBJ1-1
v_call: TRBV10-1
d_call: NA

cdr3_nt: TGCGCCAGCAGCCCGGGTTCCTTTGGGGCGGAGACCCAGTACTTC
cdr3_aa: CASSPGSFGAETQYF
clone_size: NA
j_call: TRBJ2-5
v_call: TRBV5-1
d_call: NA

cdr3_nt: TGCGCCAGCAGCTTAGACAGGGTGGACAATGAGCAGTTCTTC
cdr3_aa: CASSLDRVDNEQFF
clone_size: NA
j_call: TRBJ2-1
v_call: TRBV5-1
d_call: TRBD1

cdr3_nt: TGTGCCAGCAGCTCGTCCGGGACAGGGGACTATGGCTACACCTTC
cdr3_aa: CASSSSGTGDYGYTF
clone_size: NA
j_call: TRBJ1-2
v_call: TRBV7-2
d_call: TRBD1

cdr3_nt: TGTGCCAGCTCCCATGACAGGCAAGAGACCCAGTACTTC
cdr3_aa: CASSHDRQETQYF
clone_size: NA
j_call: TRBJ2-5
v_call: TRBV18
d_call: NA

cdr3_nt: TGCGCCAGCAGCTTGGTTGCGGAAGAGACCCAGTACTTC
cdr3_aa: CASSLVAEETQYF
clone_size: once
j_call: TRBJ2-5
v_call: TRBV5-1
d_call: NA

cdr3_nt: TGCACCAGCATTGGTCTAGCGGGGGGTCGTCATACGCAGTATTTT
cdr3_aa: CTSIGLAGGRHTQYF
clone_size: NA
j_call: TRBJ2-3
v_call: TRBV1
d_call: NA

cdr3_nt: TGTGCCAGCAGCAAACGGGGGGGGGCTCATGGCTACACCTTC
cdr3_aa: CASSKRGGAHGYTF
clone_size: NA
j_call: TRBJ1-2
v_call: TRBV2
d_call: NA

cdr3_nt: TGCGCCAGCAGCTGGCTAGAGGTTAAAGAGACCCAGTACTTC
cdr3_aa: CASSWLEVKETQYF
clone_size: NA
j_call: TRBJ2-5
v_call: TRBV5-1
d_call: NA

cdr3_nt: TGTGCCAGCAGTGGGACTAGCGGGAGGGCTGAGCAGTTCTTC
cdr3_aa: CASSGTSGRAEQFF
clone_size: NA
j_call: TRBJ2-1
v_call: TRBV6-6
d_call: TRBD2

cdr3_nt: TGTGCCAGTAGTATAGGTGCGGACAGATTGGTGACCTACGAGCAGTACTTC
cdr3_aa: CASSIGADRLVTYEQYF
clone_size: NA
j_call: TRBJ2-7
v_call: TRBV19
d_call: NA

cdr3_nt: TGCAGCGTTGAACACGGCGGAACGAACACCGGGGAGCTGTTTTTT
cdr3_aa: CSVEHGGTNTGELFF
clone_size: NA
j_call: TRBJ2-2
v_call: TRBV29-1
d_call: NA

cdr3_nt: TGTGCCAGCAGTACCGGGACAGGGGGCGATTATGAGCAGTTCTTC
cdr3_aa: CASSTGTGGDYEQFF
clone_size: NA
j_call: TRBJ2-1
v_call: TRBV28
d_call: TRBD1

cdr3_nt: TGTGCCAGCAGTGGGCCGGGACAGCATAACTATGGCTACACCTTC
cdr3_aa: CASSGPGQHNYGYTF
clone_size: NA
j_call: TRBJ1-2
v_call: TRBV6-1
d_call: TRBD1

cdr3_nt: TGTGCCTGGAGTGTACTGTGGGGCCAGAACACTGAAGCTTTCTTT
cdr3_aa: CAWSVLWGQNTEAFF
clone_size: NA
j_call: TRBJ1-1
v_call: TRBV30
d_call: NA

cdr3_nt: TGTGCCAGCTCACGGACAGGGGGGCTGGCCTACAATGAGCAGTTCTTC
cdr3_aa: CASSRTGGLAYNEQFF
clone_size: NA
j_call: TRBJ2-1
v_call: TRBV18
d_call: TRBD1

cdr3_nt: TGCGCCAGCAGCCAAGATCTCGGGACAGGGAGGCGGACTAATTCACCCCTCCACTTT
cdr3_aa: CASSQDLGTGRRTNSPLHF
clone_size: NA
j_call: TRBJ1-6
v_call: TRBV4-3
d_call: TRBD1

cdr3_nt: TGTGCCAGCAGCTTAGTTTGGCCTGCAACTAATGAAAAACTGTTTTTT
cdr3_aa: CASSLVWPATNEKLFF
clone_size: NA
j_call: TRBJ1-4
v_call: TRBV11-2
d_call: NA

cdr3_nt: TGCGCCAGCCTCCAGAACGGGGGTTCAGATACGCAGTATTTT
cdr3_aa: CASLQNGGSDTQYF
clone_size: once
j_call: TRBJ2-3
v_call: TRBV5-1
d_call: NA

cdr3_nt: TGTGCCAGCAGGGACGGACTAGCGGGACCCGAGCAGTACTTC
cdr3_aa: CASRDGLAGPEQYF
clone_size: NA
j_call: TRBJ2-7
v_call: TRBV27
d_call: TRBD2

cdr3_nt: TGTGCCAGCAGCCCTACAGGGCGGACTGAAGCTTTCTTT
cdr3_aa: CASSPTGRTEAFF
clone_size: NA
j_call: TRBJ1-1
v_call: TRBV11-3
d_call: NA

cdr3_nt: TGTGCCAGCCTTGGGATACAGCTCGGACAGAGATCCTTCTACTATGGCTACACCTTC
cdr3_aa: CASLGIQLGQRSFYYGYTF
clone_size: NA
j_call: TRBJ1-2
v_call: TRBV19
d_call: NA